This T cell receptor (beta chain) was found in a study of HIV-infected children after antiretroviral therapy interruption. The germline V and J ends were trimmed by 5 bases and 2 bases, with 12 bases remaining between them. The CDR3 consists of 14 residues. Germline values: CDR1 SGHAT, CDR2 FQNNGV. Sample treatment: PENTA 11 planned treatment interruption arm or continuous ART arm. This clonotype showed up many times. Unique molecular identifiers were included in an RNA-based 3' RACE TCR library. One entry per CDR3 protein results from TCRdb running MiXCR on the 3' RACE reads. The sample contains about 86,000 distinct CDR3 sequences, 5.5% to 8.5% of which appear only once.

This chain connects TRBV11-2 to TRBJ2-5; D gene unclear. The source of this sequence is a pool of human donors with HIV. The sequencing used CD45RA+ CD4+ T cells from PBMCs, pooled from several time points, collected from a donor given antiretroviral therapy, either interrupted or continuous. Subset indicated: naive CD4+ CD45RA+ CD45RO- T cells. The CDR3 region has the DNA TGTGCCAGCAGCCCTAGACTTGTACAAGAGACCCAGTACTTC. This translates into CASSPRLVQETQYF. Looking up the rest from reference TRBV11-2 and TRBJ2-5 gives the full variable domain: EAGVAQSPRYKIIEKRQSVAFWCNPISGHATLYWYQQILGQGPKLLIQFQNNGVVDDSQLPKDRFSAERLKGVDSTLKIQPAKLEDSAVYLCASSPRLVQETQYFGPGTRLLVL.